The rows below give T cell receptor beta chains drawn from one sample of a study of blood T cell repertoires in COVID-19. Libraries were prepared by immunoSEQ multiplex PCR; TCRdb keeps only in-frame clonotypes and omits some of them. The sample has around 250,000 clones; roughly 90% are singletons. The sample was peripheral blood. The receptors were sampled from a man aged 55 to 70 with acute or convalescent COVID-19. CDR3s include the opening cysteine and the closing phenylalanine or tryptophan. A D gene is named only where the DNA matches it firmly. The listing skips clone size in some rows; elsewhere it reads once, few, many or a size class.

CDR3 protein	CDR3 DNA	D gene	clone size	V gene	J gene
CASSQDRGPGNTIYF	TGCGCCAGCAGCCAAGATCGAGGTCCGGGAAACACCATATATTTT	-	-	TRBV4-3	TRBJ1-3
CASSQVGQGAQETQYF	TGTGCCAGCAGCCAGGTTGGACAGGGGGCTCAAGAGACCCAGTACTTC	TRBD1	few	TRBV14	TRBJ2-5
CASSFGTSGSYNEQFF	TGTGCCAGCAGCTTCGGGACTAGCGGGAGCTACAATGAGCAGTTCTTC	TRBD2	-	TRBV7-3	TRBJ2-1
CASSQGETGGGYTF	TGTGCCAGCAGCCAAGGGGAAACAGGGGGAGGCTACACCTTC	TRBD1	-	TRBV3-1/TRBV3-2	TRBJ1-2
CASSLRGSGTEAFF	TGTGCCAGCAGCCTACGGGGGTCTGGGACTGAAGCTTTCTTT	-	-	TRBV11-3	TRBJ1-1
CASSEIPPTGNNSPLHF	TGTGCCAGCAGTGAAATCCCCCCGACAGGGAACAATTCACCCCTCCACTTT	TRBD1	-	TRBV6-1	TRBJ1-6
CASSPGTSHHEQYF	TGTGCCAGCAGCCCCGGGACTAGCCACCACGAGCAGTACTTC	TRBD2	-	TRBV13	TRBJ2-7
CATSRDRGELFF	TGTGCCACCAGCAGAGATCGGGGAGAGCTGTTTTTT	-	-	TRBV15	TRBJ2-2
CASSYQREQPQHF	TGTGCCAGCAGTTATCAGCGGGAACAGCCCCAGCATTTT	-	-	TRBV6-5	TRBJ1-5
CSASQGTGYTF	TGCAGTGCTAGTCAGGGGACCGGCTACACCTTC	-	-	TRBV20-1	TRBJ1-2
CASSPPGGRYNEQFF	TGTGCCAGCTCACCTCCGGGGGGAAGGTACAATGAGCAGTTCTTC	TRBD2	-	TRBV18	TRBJ2-1
CASSYTEAFF	TGTGCCAGCAGCTACACTGAAGCTTTCTTT	-	few	TRBV28	TRBJ1-1
CASSLGAGTRNTGELFF	TGTGCCAGCAGCTTGGGAGCCGGGACTAGGAACACCGGGGAGCTGTTTTTT	TRBD2	-	TRBV5-4	TRBJ2-2
CASSQSGTGVGKKNTEAFF	TGCGCCAGCAGTCAATCAGGGACAGGGGTGGGAAAAAAGAACACTGAAGCTTTCTTT	TRBD1	-	TRBV23-1	TRBJ1-1
CASRGLVGGETQYF	TGTGCCAGCAGGGGACTAGTAGGGGGAGAGACCCAGTACTTC	TRBD2	-	TRBV2	TRBJ2-5
CATSDGPSNEQFF	TGTGCCACCAGTGATGGGCCAAGCAATGAGCAGTTCTTC	-	-	TRBV24-1	TRBJ2-1
CASTQGGSRSPLHF	TGTGCCAGTACCCAGGGAGGATCCCGATCACCCCTCCACTTT	-	-	TRBV19	TRBJ1-6
CASSYSQGTSTDTQYF	TGTGCCAGCAGTTACTCGCAGGGGACAAGCACAGATACGCAGTATTTT	-	-	TRBV6-5	TRBJ2-3
CSVGVGGFIDEQFF	TGCAGCGTTGGGGTTGGGGGGTTCATTGATGAGCAGTTCTTC	-	-	TRBV29-1	TRBJ2-1
CASSKERMRTGGSNQPQHF	TGTGCCAGCAGCAAAGAACGTATGAGGACAGGGGGCTCCAATCAGCCCCAGCATTTT	-	-	TRBV21-1	TRBJ1-5
CASSRDRGYEQYF	TGTGCCAGCAGCCGGGACAGGGGCTACGAGCAGTACTTC	TRBD1	-	TRBV6-5	TRBJ2-7
CAWSVGEGWAEAFF	TGTGCCTGGAGTGTCGGGGAGGGCTGGGCTGAAGCTTTCTTT	-	-	TRBV30	TRBJ1-1
CASGTGNNEQFF	TGTGCTAGTGGGACAGGGAATAATGAGCAGTTCTTC	TRBD1	-	TRBV12-5	TRBJ2-1
CASSQARAGPSSYNEQFF	TGTGCCAGCAGCCAAGCTCGAGCGGGGCCAAGCTCCTACAATGAGCAGTTCTTC	TRBD2	-	TRBV14	TRBJ2-1
CASSIASGRAYEQYF	TGTGCCAGTAGTATTGCGAGCGGGAGGGCCTACGAGCAGTACTTC	TRBD2	-	TRBV19	TRBJ2-7
CASSLTTGRFSYEQYF	TGTGCCAGCAGTTTAACGACAGGGCGGTTTTCCTACGAGCAGTACTTC	TRBD1	-	TRBV28	TRBJ2-7
CASSTPGQGHTEAFF	TGTGCCAGCAGTACTCCCGGACAGGGGCACACTGAAGCTTTCTTT	TRBD1	-	TRBV28	TRBJ1-1
CASRTTGASDEKLFF	TGTGCCAGTAGAACCACAGGGGCGAGTGATGAAAAACTGTTTTTT	TRBD1	once	TRBV19	TRBJ1-4
CASSGRTSGRNTGELFF	TGTGCCAGCAGCGGACGGACTAGCGGGAGGAACACCGGGGAGCTGTTTTTT	TRBD2	-	TRBV5-4	TRBJ2-2